This TCR beta chain was identified during a study of blood T cell repertoires in COVID-19. Study details: The origin of the acute and convalescent COVID-19 samples was the United States, Italy and Spain.

This table comes from immunoSEQ multiplex PCR, and its TCRdb copy is limited to in-frame clones, with some not included. The profile shows roughly 53,000 clones, 86% of them singletons. The CDR3 is made up of 13 amino acids. V was clipped by 1 base and J by 7 bases; unmatched bases: 3. CDR1 and CDR2 from the germline V gene are KGHSH and LQKENI. The sample was peripheral blood. The clonotype was recovered from a man aged 80 or over with acute or convalescent COVID-19. The V and J genes are TRBV18 and TRBJ1-1, with 7 bases lining up with TRBD1. The CDR3 DNA is TGTGCCAGCTCACCACGGACAGGACTTGAAGCTTTCTTT. Protein: CASSPRTGLEAFF.